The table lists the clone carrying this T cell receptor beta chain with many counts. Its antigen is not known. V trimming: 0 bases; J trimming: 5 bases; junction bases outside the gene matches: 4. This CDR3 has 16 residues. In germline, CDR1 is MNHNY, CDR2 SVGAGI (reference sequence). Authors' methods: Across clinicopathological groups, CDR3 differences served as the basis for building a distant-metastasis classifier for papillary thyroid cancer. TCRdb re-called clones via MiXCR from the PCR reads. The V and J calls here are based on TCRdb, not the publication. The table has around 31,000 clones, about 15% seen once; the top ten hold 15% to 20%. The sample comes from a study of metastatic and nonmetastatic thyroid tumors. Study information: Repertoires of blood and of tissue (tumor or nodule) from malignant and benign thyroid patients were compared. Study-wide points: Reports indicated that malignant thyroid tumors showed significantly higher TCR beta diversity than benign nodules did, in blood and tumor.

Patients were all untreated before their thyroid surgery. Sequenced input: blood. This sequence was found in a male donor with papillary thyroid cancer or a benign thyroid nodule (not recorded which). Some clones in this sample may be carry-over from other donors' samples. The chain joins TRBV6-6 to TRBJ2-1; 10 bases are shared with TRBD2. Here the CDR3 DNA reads TGTGCCAGCAGTTACTCAATAGCGGGAGGACACAATGAGCAGTTCTTC. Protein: CASSYSIAGGHNEQFF.